The source of this T cell receptor (beta chain) is a study of response to subunit inactivated influenza vaccine. Study findings and constraints: Each seasonal flu vaccination may recruit only limited new T cells, authors suggested.

As concerns this clonotype: Its target is not known.

TCRdb re-derived calls from the RT-PCR reads in MiXCR, one entry per CDR3 protein. Among 550,000 to 800,000 distinct CDR3 sequences, approximately 14% were seen once, and the ten largest hold around 10%. Germline V gives CDR1 MNHEY, CDR2 SVGAGI. V was pared by 3 bases and J by 7 bases, with 21 bases between. The CDR3 extends over 16 amino acids. The rearrangement links TRBV6-5 to TRBJ1-2, with a possible D match to TRBD1 (6 bases). This sequence was found in a man over 45 who received an inactivated influenza vaccine. Sample: PBMCs from blood, taken 11 to 12 days after vaccination. The CDR3 is CASSYIGQRDGGGYTF. CDR3 in DNA: TGTGCCAGCAGTTATATCGGACAGCGGGATGGGGGTGGCTACACCTTC.